This T cell receptor (beta chain) was recorded in a study of blood T cell repertoires in COVID-19. Turning to the study itself: The samples span acute and convalescent COVID-19 from the United States, Italy and Spain. T cells, B-cell-depleted T cells, or PBMCs supplied cDNA or gDNA.

CDR1 PRHDT and CDR2 FYEKMQ come from the germline V gene (reference sequence). This CDR3 region has 14 residues. V was pared by 4 bases and J by 8 bases, with 7 bases of the junction left unmatched. As processed by the authors: Amplification of reference gene primers was used by the study to estimate nucleated cell counts. TCRdb's table, derived via immunoSEQ multiplex PCR, lists solely in-frame clones and lacks some. V, J and clone size reflect that table, while D and trimming were determined from the DNA. The sample has a few hundred thousand clones, 82% seen once. Sequences were obtained from peripheral blood. The source is a woman aged 18-35 years with acute or convalescent COVID-19. The V and J genes are TRBV13 and TRBJ1-4, with TRBD1 identical over 7 bases. Here the CDR3 reads CASSYRQGWEKLFF. In DNA, the CDR3 is TGTGCCAGCAGCTATCGACAGGGCTGGGAAAAACTGTTTTTT.